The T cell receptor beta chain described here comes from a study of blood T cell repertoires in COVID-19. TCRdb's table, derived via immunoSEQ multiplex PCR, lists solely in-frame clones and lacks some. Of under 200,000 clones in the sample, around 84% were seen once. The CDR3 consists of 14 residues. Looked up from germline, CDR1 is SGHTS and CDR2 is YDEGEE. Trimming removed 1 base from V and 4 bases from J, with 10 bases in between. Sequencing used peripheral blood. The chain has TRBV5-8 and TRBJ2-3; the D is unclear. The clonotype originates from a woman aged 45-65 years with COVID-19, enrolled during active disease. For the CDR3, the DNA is TGTGCCAGCAGCTTGACCCTACGCGCAGATACGCAGTATTTT. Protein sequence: CASSLTLRADTQYF.